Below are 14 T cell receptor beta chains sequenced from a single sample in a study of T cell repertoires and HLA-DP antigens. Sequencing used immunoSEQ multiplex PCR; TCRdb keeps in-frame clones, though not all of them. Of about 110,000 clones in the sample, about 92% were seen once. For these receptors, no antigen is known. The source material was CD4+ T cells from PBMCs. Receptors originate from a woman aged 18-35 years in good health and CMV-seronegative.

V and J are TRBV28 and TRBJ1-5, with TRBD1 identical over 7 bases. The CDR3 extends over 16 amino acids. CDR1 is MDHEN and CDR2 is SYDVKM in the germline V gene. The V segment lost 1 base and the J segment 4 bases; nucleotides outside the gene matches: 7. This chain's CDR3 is CASSLSGGKGNQPQHF. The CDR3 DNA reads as TGTGCCAGCAGTTTATCAGGGGGAAAAGGTAATCAGCCCCAGCATTTT.

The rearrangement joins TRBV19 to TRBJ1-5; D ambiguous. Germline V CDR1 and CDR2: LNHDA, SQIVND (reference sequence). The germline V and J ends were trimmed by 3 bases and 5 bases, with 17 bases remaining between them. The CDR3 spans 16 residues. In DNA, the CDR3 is TGTGCCAGTAGTATTGAAGGAGGACTCGGAGATCAGCCCCAGCATTTT. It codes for CASSIEGGLGDQPQHF.

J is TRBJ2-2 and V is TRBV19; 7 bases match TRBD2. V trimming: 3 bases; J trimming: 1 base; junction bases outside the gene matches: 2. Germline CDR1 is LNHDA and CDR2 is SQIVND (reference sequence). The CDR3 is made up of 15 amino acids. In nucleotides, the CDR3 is TGTGCCAGTAGTATGGTAGCGGGGAACACCGGGGAGCTGTTTTTT. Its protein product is CASSMVAGNTGELFF.

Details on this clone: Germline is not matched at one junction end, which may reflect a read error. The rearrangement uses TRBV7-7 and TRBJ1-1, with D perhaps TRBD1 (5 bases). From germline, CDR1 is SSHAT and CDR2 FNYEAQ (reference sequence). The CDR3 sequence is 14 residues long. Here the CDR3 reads CASSYSGTNTEAFF. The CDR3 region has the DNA TGTGCTAGCAGCTACTCCGGGACGAACACTGAAGCTTTCTTT. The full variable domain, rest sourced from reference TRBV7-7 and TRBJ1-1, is GAGVSQSPRYKVTKRGQDVTLRCDPISSHATLYWYQQALGQGPEFLTYFNYEAQPDKSGLPSDRFSAERPEGSISTLTIQRTEQRDSAMYRCASSYSGTNTEAFFGQGTRLTVV.

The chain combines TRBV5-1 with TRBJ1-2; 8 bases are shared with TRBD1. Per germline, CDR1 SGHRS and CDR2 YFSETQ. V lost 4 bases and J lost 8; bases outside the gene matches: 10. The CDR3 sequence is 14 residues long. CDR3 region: CASSPQGVALGYTF. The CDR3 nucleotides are TGCGCCAGCAGCCCACAGGGGGTTGCCTTGGGCTACACCTTC.

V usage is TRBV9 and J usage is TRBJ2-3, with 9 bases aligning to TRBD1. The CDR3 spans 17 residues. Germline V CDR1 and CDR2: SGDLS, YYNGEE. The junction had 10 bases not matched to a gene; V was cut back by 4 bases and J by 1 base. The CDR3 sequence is CASSSGTGKVGTDTQYF. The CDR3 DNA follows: TGTGCCAGCAGCTCAGGGACAGGGAAGGTGGGCACAGATACGCAGTATTTT.

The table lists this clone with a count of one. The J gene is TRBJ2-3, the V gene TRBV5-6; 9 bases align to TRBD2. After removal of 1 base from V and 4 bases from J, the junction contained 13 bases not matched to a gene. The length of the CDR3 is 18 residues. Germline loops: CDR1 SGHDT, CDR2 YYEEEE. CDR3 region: CASSLPTLAGGPSDTQYF. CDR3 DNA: TGTGCCAGCAGCTTGCCTACCTTGGCGGGGGGGCCTTCAGATACGCAGTATTTT.

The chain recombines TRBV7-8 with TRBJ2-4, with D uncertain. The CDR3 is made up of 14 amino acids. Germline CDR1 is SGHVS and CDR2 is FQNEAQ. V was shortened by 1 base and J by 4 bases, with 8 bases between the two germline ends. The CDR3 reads CASSLEVAKNIQYF. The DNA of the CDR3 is TGTGCCAGCAGCTTAGAGGTGGCAAAAAACATTCAGTACTTC.

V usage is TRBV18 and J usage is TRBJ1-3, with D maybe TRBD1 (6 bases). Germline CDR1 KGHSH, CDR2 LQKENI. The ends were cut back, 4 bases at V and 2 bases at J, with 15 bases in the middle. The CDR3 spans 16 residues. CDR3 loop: CASSLLTGMTGNTIYF. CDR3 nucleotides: TGTGCCAGCTCACTTTTGACAGGAATGACTGGAAACACCATATATTTT.

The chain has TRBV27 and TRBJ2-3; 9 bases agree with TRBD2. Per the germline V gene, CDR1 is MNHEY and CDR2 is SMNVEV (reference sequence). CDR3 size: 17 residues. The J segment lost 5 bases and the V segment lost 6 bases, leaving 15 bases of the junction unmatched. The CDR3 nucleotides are TGTGCCAGCAGCCCCCTAACATTAGCGGGAGTCAGAGATACGCAGTATTTT. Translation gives CASSPLTLAGVRDTQYF.

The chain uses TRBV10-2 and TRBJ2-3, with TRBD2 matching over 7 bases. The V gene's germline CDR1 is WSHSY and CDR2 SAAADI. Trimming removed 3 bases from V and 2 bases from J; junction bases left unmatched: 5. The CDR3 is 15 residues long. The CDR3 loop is CASSEGREVTDTQYF. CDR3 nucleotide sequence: TGCGCCAGCAGTGAAGGTCGGGAGGTCACAGATACGCAGTATTTT.

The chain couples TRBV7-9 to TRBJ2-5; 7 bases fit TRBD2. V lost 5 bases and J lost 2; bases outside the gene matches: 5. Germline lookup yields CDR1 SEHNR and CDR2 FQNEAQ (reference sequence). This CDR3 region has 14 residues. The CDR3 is CASSERGFQETQYF. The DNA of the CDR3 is TGTGCCAGCAGCGAGCGGGGCTTTCAAGAGACCCAGTACTTC.

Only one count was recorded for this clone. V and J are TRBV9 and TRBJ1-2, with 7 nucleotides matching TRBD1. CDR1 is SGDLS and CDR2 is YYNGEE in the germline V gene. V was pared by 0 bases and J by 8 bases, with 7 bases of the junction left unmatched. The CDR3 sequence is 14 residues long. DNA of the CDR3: TGTGCCAGCAGCGTAGCCGACAGGGCGTCCGGCTACACCTTC. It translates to CASSVADRASGYTF.

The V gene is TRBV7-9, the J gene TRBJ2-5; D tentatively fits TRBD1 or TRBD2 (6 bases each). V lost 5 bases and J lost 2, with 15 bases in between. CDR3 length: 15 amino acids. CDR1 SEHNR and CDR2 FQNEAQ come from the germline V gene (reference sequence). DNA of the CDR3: TGTGCCAGCAGCCCCAGGGGAGCGGGTCAAGAGACCCAGTACTTC. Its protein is CASSPRGAGQETQYF.